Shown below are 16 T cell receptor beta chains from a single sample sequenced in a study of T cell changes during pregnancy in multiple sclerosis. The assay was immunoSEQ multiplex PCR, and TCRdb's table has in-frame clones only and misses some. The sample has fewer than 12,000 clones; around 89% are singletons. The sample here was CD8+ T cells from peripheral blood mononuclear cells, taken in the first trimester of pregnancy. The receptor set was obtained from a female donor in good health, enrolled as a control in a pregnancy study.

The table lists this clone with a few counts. The CDR3 reads CAIRTAAYEQYF. The CDR3 bases are TGCGCCATCAGGACAGCCGCCTACGAGCAGTACTTC. V gene TRBV10-1 combines with J gene TRBJ2-7, with a weak D call TRBD1 (6 bases). V was shortened by 10 bases and J by 2 bases, with 12 bases between the two germline ends. Per the germline V gene, CDR1 is WNHNN and CDR2 is SYGVQD (reference sequence). The CDR3 is made up of 12 amino acids.

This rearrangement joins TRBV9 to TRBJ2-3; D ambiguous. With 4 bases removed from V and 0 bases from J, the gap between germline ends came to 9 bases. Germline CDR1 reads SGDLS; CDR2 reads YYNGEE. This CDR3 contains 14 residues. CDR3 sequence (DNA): TGTGCCAGCAGCCCAGACACCAGCACAGATACGCAGTATTTT. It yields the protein CASSPDTSTDTQYF.

The CDR3 sequence is CASSLLVDEQFF. Written as DNA, the CDR3 is TGTGCCAGCAGCTTACTTGTCGATGAGCAGTTCTTC. J is TRBJ2-1 and V is TRBV7-6; D remains ambiguous. V was cut by 2 bases and J by 8 bases, with 7 bases left in between. The CDR3 sequence is 12 residues long. Germline V CDR1 and CDR2: SGHVS, FNYEAQ.

The DNA of the CDR3 is TGTGCCAGCAGCCCCACCCAGGGCTCCTACGAGCAGTACTTC. It codes for CASSPTQGSYEQYF. The rearrangement joins TRBV7-3 to TRBJ2-7; TRBD1 might be the D (5 bases). Trimming removed 5 bases at V and 0 bases at J, with 11 bases between. Germline V gene lookup returns CDR1 SGHTA and CDR2 FQGTGA. The CDR3 has 14 residues.

The CDR3 region has the DNA TGTGCCAGCAGTTTGGAACAGGGCCTTAGCACAGATACGCAGTATTTT. As protein: CASSLEQGLSTDTQYF. The chain couples TRBV27 to TRBJ2-3; tentative D call: TRBD1 (6 bases). CDR1 is MNHEY, CDR2 SMNVEV, per germline (reference sequence). Trimming cost V 3 bases and J 0 bases, with 13 bases left between them. This CDR3 is 16 amino acids long.

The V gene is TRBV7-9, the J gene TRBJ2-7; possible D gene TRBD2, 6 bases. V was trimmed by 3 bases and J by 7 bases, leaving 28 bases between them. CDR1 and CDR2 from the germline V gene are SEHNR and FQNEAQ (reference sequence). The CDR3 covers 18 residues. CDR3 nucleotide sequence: TGTGCCAGCAGCTTCGACCCAATAATCGGGGGTAGCGAGGGGGAGCAGTACTTC. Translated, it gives CASSFDPIIGGSEGEQYF.

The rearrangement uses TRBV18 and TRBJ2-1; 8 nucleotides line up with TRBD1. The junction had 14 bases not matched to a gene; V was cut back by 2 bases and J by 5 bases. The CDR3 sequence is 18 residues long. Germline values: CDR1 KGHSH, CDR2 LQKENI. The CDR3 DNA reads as TGTGCCAGCTCACCAGGGGCAGGGGGCCTTGCTAATAACAATGAGCAGTTCTTC. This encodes CASSPGAGGLANNNEQFF.

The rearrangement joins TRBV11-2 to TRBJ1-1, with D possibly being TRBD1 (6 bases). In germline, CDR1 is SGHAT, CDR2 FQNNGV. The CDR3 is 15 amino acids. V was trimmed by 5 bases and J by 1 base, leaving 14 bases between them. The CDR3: CASSPGVVTNTEAFF. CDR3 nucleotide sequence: TGTGCCAGCAGCCCAGGGGTTGTCACGAACACTGAAGCTTTCTTT.

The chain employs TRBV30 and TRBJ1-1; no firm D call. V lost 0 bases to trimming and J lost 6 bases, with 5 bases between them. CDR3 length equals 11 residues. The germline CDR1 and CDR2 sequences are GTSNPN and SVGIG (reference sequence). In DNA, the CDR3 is TGTGCCTGGAGTGTACTGTCTGAAGCTTTCTTT. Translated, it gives CAWSVLSEAFF.

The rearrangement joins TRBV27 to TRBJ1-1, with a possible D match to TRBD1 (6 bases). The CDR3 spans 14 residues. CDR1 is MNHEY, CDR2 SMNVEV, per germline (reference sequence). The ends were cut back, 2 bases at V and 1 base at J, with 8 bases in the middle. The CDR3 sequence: CASSLDRTNTEAFF. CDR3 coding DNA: TGTGCCAGCAGTTTAGACAGGACGAACACTGAAGCTTTCTTT.

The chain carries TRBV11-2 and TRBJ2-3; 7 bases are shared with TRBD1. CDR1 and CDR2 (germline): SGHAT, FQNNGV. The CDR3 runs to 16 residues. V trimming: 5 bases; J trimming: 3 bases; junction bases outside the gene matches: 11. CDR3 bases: TGTGCCAGCAGCCCCACTACTCAACAGGGGACAGATACGCAGTATTTT. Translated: CASSPTTQQGTDTQYF.

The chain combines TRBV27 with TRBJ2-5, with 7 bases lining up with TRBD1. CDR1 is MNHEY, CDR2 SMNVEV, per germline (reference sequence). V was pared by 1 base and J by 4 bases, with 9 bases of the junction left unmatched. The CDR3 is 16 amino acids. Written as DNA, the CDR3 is TGTGCCAGCAGTTTATTTAAGGGGGCGGGTGGAGAGACCCAGTACTTC. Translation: CASSLFKGAGGETQYF.

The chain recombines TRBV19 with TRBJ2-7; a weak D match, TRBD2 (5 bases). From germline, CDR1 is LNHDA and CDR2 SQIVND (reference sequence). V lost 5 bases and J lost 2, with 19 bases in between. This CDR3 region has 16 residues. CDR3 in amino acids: CASSFPGRAEPYEQYF. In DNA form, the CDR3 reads TGTGCCAGTAGTTTCCCGGGAAGGGCAGAGCCCTACGAGCAGTACTTC.

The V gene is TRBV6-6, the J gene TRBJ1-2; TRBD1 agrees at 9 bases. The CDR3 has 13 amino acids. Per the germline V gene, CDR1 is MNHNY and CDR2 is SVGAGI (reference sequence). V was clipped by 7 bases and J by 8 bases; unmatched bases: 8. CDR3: CASIGQGILGYTF. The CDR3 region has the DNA TGTGCCAGCATAGGACAGGGGATTTTAGGCTACACCTTC.

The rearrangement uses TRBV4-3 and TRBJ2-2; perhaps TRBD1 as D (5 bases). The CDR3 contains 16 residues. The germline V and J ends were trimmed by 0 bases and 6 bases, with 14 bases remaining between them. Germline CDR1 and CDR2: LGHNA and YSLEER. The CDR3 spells CASSQDRGQGAGELFF. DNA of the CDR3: TGCGCCAGCAGCCAAGATAGAGGCCAGGGTGCCGGGGAGCTGTTTTTT.

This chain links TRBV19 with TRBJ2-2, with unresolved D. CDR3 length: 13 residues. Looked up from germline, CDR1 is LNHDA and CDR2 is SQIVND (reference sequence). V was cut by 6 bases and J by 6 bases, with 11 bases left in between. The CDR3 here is CASSHRSSGELFF. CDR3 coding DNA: TGTGCCAGTAGCCATAGGAGCTCCGGGGAGCTGTTTTTT.